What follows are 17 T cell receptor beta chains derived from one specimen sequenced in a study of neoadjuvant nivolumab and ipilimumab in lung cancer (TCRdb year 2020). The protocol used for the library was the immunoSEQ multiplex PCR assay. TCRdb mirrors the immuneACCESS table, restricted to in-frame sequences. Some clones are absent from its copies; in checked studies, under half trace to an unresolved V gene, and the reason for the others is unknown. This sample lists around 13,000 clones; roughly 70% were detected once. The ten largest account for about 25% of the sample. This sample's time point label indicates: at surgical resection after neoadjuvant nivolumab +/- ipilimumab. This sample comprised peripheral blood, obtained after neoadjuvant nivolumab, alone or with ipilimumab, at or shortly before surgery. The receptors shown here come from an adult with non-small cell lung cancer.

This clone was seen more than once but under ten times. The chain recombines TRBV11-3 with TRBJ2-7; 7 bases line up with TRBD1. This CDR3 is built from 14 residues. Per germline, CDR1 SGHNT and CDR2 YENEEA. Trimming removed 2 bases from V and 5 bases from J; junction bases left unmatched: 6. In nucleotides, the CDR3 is TGTGCCAGCAGCTTACAGGGGGTTATGGACGAGCAGTACTTC. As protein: CASSLQGVMDEQYF.

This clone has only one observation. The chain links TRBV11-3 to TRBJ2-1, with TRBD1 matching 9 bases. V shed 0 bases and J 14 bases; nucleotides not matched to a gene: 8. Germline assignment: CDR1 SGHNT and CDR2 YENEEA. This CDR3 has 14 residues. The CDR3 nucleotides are TGTGCCAGCAGCTTAGACCCCGGGACAGGGTTGAAGTTCTTC. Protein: CASSLDPGTGLKFF.

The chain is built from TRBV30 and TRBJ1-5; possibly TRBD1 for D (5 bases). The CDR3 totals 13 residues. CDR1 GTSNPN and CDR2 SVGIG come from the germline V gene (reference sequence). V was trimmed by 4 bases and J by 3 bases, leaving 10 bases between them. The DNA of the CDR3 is TGTGCCTGGACCCAAGGGGACAATCAGCCCCAGCATTTT. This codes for CAWTQGDNQPQHF.

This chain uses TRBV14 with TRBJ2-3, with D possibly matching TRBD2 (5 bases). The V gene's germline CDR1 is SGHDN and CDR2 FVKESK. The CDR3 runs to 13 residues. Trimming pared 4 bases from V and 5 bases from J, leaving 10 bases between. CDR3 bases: TGTGCCAGCAGCCCCTTCGGACTAGATACGCAGTATTTT. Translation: CASSPFGLDTQYF.

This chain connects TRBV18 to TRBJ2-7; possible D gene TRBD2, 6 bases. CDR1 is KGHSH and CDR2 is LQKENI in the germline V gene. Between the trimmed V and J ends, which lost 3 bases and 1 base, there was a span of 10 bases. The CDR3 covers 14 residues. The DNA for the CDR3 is TGTGCCAGCTCACCGGGACTGACGTCCTACGAGCAGTACTTC. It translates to CASSPGLTSYEQYF.

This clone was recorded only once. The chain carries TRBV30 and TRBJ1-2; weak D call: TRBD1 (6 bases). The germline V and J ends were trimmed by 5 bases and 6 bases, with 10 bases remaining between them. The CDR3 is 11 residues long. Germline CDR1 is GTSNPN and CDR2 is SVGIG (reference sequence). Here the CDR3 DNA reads TGTGCCTGGTCGACAGGAAATGGCTACACCTTC. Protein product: CAWSTGNGYTF. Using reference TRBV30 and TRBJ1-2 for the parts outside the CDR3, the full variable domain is SQTIHQWPATLVQPVGSPLSLECTVEGTSNPNLYWYRQAAGRGLQLLFYSVGIGQISSEVPQNLSASRPQDRQFILSSKKLLLSDSGFYLCAWSTGNGYTFGSGTRLTVV.

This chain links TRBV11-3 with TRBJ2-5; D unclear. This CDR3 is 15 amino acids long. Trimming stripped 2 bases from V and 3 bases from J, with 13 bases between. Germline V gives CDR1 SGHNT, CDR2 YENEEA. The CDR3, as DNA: TGTGCCAGCAGCTTAAGAACTCTGCCCAAAGAGACCCAGTACTTC. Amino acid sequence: CASSLRTLPKETQYF.

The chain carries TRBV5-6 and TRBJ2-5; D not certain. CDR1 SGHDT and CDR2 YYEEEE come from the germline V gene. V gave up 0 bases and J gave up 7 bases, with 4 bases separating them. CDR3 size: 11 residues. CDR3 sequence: CASSLAGTQYF. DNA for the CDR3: TGTGCCAGCAGCTTGGCCGGGACCCAGTACTTC.

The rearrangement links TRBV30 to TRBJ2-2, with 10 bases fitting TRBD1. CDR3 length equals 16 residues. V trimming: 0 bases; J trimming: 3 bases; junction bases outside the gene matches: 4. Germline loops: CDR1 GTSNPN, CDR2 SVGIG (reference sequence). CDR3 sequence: CAWSVPGTGDTGELFF. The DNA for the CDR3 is TGTGCCTGGAGTGTACCGGGGACAGGGGACACCGGGGAGCTGTTTTTT.

As DNA, the CDR3 is TGTGCCTGGAGCAGAACCGGGACCCGTTACAATGAGCAGTTCTTC. Translation gives CAWSRTGTRYNEQFF. This chain uses TRBV30 with TRBJ2-1; D may be TRBD1 or TRBD2 (5 bases each). Germline V lookup: CDR1 GTSNPN, CDR2 SVGIG (reference sequence). CDR3 size: 15 residues. Trimming took 3 bases from V and 4 from J, leaving 16 bases between them.

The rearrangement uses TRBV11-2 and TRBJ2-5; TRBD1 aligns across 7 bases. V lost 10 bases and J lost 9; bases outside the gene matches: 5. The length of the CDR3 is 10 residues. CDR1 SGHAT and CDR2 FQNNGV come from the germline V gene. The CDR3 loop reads CATGRGPQYF. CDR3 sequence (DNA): TGTGCCACTGGTAGGGGGCCCCAGTACTTC.

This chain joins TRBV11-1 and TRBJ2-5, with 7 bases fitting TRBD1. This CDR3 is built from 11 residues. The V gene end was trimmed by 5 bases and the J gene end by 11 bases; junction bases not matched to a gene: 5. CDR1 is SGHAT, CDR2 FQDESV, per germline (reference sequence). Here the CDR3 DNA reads TGTGCCAGCAGCGGACAGGTCCTGCAGTACTTC. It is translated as CASSGQVLQYF.

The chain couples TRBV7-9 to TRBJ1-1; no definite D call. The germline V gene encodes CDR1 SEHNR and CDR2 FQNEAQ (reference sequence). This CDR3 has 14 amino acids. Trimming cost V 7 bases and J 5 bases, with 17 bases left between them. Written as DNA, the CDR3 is TGTGCCAGCACCGATTGGCCCAGTGGGACTGAAGCTTTCTTT. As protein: CASTDWPSGTEAFF.

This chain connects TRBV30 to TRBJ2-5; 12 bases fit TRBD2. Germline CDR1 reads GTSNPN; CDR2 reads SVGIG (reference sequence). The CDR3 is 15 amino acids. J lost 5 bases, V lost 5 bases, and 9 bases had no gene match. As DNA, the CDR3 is TGTGCCTGGGGGAGACTAGCGGGAGTACGGGAGACCCAGTACTTC. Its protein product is CAWGRLAGVRETQYF.

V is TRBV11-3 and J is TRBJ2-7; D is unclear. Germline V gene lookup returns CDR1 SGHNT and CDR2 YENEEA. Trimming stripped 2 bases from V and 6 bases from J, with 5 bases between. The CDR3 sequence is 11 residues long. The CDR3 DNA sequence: TGTGCCAGCAGCTTAATAGGCGAGCAGTACTTC. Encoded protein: CASSLIGEQYF. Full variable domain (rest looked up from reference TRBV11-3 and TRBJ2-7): EAGVVQSPRYKIIEKKQPVAFWCNPISGHNTLYWYLQNLGQGPELLIRYENEEAVDDSQLPKDRFSAERLKGVDSTLKIQPAELGDSAVYLCASSLIGEQYFGPGTRLTVT.

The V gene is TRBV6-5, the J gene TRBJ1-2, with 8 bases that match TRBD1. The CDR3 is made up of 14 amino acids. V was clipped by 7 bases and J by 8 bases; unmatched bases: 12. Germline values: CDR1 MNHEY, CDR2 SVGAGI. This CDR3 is CASITDRGGDGYTF. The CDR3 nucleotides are TGTGCCAGCATCACCGACAGGGGTGGTGACGGCTACACCTTC.

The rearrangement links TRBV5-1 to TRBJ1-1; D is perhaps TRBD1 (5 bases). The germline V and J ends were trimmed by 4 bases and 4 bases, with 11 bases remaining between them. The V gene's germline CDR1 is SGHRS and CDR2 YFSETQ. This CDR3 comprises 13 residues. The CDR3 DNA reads TGCGCCAGCAGCCTCGAGGGGCGCACTGAAGCTTTCTTT. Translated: CASSLEGRTEAFF. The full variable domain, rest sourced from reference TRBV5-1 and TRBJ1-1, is KAGVTQTPRYLIKTRGQQVTLSCSPISGHRSVSWYQQTPGQGLQFLFEYFSETQRNKGNFPGRFSGRQFSNSRSEMNVSTLELGDSALYLCASSLEGRTEAFFGQGTRLTVV.